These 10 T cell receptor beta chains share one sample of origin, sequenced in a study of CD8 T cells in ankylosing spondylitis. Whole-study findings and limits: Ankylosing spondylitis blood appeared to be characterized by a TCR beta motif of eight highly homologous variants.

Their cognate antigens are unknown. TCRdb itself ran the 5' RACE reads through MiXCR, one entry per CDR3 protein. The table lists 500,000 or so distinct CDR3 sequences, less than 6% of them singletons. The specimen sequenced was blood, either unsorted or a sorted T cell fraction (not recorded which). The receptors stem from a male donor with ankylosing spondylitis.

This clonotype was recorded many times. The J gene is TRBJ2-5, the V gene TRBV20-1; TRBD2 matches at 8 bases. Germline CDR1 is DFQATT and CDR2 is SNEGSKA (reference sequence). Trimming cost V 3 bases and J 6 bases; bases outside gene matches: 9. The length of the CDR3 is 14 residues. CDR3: CSASVSGTSKTQYF. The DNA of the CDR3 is TGCAGTGCTAGTGTTAGCGGGACCTCAAAGACCCAGTACTTC.

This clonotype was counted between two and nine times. CDR3: CATSFPWGRQETQYF. CDR3 nucleotides: TGTGCCACCAGCTTTCCTTGGGGCCGCCAAGAGACCCAGTACTTC. V is TRBV15 and J is TRBJ2-5, with TRBD1 as a possible D gene (5 bases). Germline-derived CDR1 and CDR2 are LNHNV and YYDKDF (reference sequence). The CDR3 is 15 amino acids. V dropped 5 bases and J dropped 1 base, with 14 bases sitting between them. The full variable domain, with the rest looked up from reference TRBV15 and TRBJ2-5, is DAMVIQNPRYQVTQFGKPVTLSCSQTLNHNVMYWYQQKSSQAPKLLFHYYDKDFNNEADTPDNFQSRRPNTSFCFLDIRSPGLGDTAMYLCATSFPWGRQETQYFGPGTRLLVL.

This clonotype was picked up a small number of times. DNA of the CDR3: TGTGCCAGCAGTTACGGGGGCGGCAGCTCCTATAATTCACCCCTCCACTTT. The encoded protein is CASSYGGGSSYNSPLHF. The chain couples TRBV6-5 to TRBJ1-6; TRBD1 is a possible D gene (6 bases). In germline, CDR1 is MNHEY, CDR2 SVGAGI. This CDR3 contains 17 residues. Trimming stripped 2 bases from V and 0 bases from J, with 11 bases between.

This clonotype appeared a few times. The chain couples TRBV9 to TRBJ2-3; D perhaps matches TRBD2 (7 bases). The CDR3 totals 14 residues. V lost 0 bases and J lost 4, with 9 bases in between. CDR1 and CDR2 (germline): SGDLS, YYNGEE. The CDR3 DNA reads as TGTGCCAGCAGCGTAGGCGGGGGCGCAGATACGCAGTATTTT. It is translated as CASSVGGGADTQYF.

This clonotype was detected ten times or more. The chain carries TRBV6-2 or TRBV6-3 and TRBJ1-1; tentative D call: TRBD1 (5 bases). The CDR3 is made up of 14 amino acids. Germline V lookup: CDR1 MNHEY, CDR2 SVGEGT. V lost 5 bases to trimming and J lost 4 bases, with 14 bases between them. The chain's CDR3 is CASSRPGGGTEAFF. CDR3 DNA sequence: TGTGCCAGCAGTCGCCCGGGGGGGGGCACTGAAGCTTTCTTT.

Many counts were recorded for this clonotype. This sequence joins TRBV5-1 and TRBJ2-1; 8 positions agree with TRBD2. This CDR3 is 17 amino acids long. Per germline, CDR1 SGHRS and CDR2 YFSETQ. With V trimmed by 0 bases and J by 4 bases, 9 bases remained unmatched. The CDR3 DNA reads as TGCGCCAGCAGCTTGGGACCAACTAGCGGAGATTACAATGAGCAGTTCTTC. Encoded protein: CASSLGPTSGDYNEQFF.

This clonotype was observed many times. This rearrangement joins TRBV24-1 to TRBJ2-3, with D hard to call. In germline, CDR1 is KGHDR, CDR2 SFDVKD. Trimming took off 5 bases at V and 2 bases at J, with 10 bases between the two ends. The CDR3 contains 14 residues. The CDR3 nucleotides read TGTGCCACCAGTGCCCAGGCGTACACAGATACGCAGTATTTT. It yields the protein CATSAQAYTDTQYF.

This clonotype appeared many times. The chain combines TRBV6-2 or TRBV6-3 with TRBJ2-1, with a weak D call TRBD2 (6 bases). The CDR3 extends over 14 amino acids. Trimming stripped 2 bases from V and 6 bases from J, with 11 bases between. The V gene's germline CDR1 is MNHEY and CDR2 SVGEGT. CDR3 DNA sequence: TGTGCCAGCAGTTACGGGGGACTCCGCAATGAGCAGTTCTTC. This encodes CASSYGGLRNEQFF.

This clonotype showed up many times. The CDR3 bases are TGCAGTGCTAACCCGGGTGCGTTGGGCGGCAATCAGCCCCAGCATTTT. This translates into CSANPGALGGNQPQHF. This chain joins TRBV20-1 and TRBJ1-5; D is unresolved. This CDR3 has 16 residues. V lost 4 bases and J lost 2, with 18 bases in between. The V gene's germline CDR1 is DFQATT and CDR2 SNEGSKA (reference sequence).

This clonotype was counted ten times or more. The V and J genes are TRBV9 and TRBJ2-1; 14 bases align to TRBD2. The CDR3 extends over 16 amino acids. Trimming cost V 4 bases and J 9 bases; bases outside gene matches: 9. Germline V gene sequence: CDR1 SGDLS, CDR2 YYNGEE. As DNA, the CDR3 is TGTGCCAGCAGCACGGGACTAGCGGGAGCGATGGGTGAGCAGTTCTTC. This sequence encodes CASSTGLAGAMGEQFF. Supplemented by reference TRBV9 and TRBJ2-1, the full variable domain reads DSGVTQTPKHLITATGQRVTLRCSPRSGDLSVYWYQQSLDQGLQFLIQYYNGEERAKGNILERFSAQQFPDLHSELNLSSLELGDSALYFCASSTGLAGAMGEQFFGPGTRLTVL.